These 30 T cell receptor beta chains were all obtained from the same sample, sequenced in a study of shared clonotypes between healthy human individuals. Sequencing was performed with immunoSEQ multiplex PCR; in TCRdb, only in-frame clones are kept and a portion is missing. The sample has 2 million to 2.5 million clones, around 96% seen once; the top ten hold 1% to 1.3%. The naive CD8 subset, CD45RO-negative cells positively selected for CCR7, excluded terminally differentiated effector memory CD45RA+ cells. Input material: naive CD8+ T cells sorted from blood. The receptors here all came from a man younger than 35 in good health.

The chain combines TRBV27 with TRBJ2-7; tentatively, D is TRBD1 (6 bases). The V end was cut by 6 bases, the J end by 2 bases, with 11 bases between. The CDR3 extends over 13 amino acids. CDR1 MNHEY and CDR2 SMNVEV come from the germline V gene (reference sequence). CDR3 coding DNA: TGTGCCAGCAGCGTGGGGGCTGCCTACGAGCAGTACTTC. The encoded protein is CASSVGAAYEQYF.

The chain is built from TRBV4-1 and TRBJ1-6; 7 bases fit TRBD1. Germline loops: CDR1 MGHRA, CDR2 YSYEKL. CDR3 length: 15 residues. Germline trimming cut 5 bases from V and 5 bases from J; bases unmatched to any gene: 6. As DNA, the CDR3 is TGCGCCAGCAGCTACAGGGGAACTAATAATTCACCCCTCCACTTT. Protein sequence: CASSYRGTNNSPLHF.

J is TRBJ2-1 and V is TRBV5-1, with D perhaps TRBD2 (7 bases). Germline V gene data show CDR1 as SGHRS and CDR2 as YFSETQ. Trimming removed 5 bases at V and 4 bases at J, with 19 bases between. The CDR3 consists of 16 residues. In DNA, the CDR3 is TGCGCCAGCAGTCGGGAGGTTCTAGGGGGATACAATGAGCAGTTCTTC. Amino acids: CASSREVLGGYNEQFF.

This clone came up once. The sample has other DNA sequences that encode this CDR3 too. V and J are TRBV7-2 and TRBJ2-3; the match to TRBD2 covers 7 bases. V trimming: 1 base; J trimming: 1 base; junction bases outside the gene matches: 2. CDR1 and CDR2 (germline): SGHTA, FQGNSA. The CDR3 covers 15 residues. The CDR3 spells CASSLGTSGTDTQYF. The CDR3 nucleotides are TGTGCCAGCAGCTTAGGTACTAGCGGCACAGATACGCAGTATTTT.

On this clone itself: This same CDR3 is encoded by further DNA sequences in the sample. This sequence joins TRBV11-2 and TRBJ2-7; tentatively, D is TRBD2 (5 bases). Germline V gene lookup returns CDR1 SGHAT and CDR2 FQNNGV. The CDR3 spans 14 residues. V was pared by 1 base and J by 1 base, with 8 bases between. The CDR3 sequence is CASSLGAGSYEQYF. CDR3 nucleotides: TGTGCCAGCAGCTTAGGGGCGGGTTCCTACGAGCAGTACTTC.

V usage is TRBV6-1 and J usage is TRBJ1-2; TRBD1 might be the D (6 bases). Germline V lookup: CDR1 MNHNS, CDR2 SASEGT. The CDR3 covers 18 residues. Trimming stripped 3 bases from V and 0 bases from J, with 20 bases between. Written as DNA, the CDR3 is TGTGCCAGCAGTGAGTGGACAGACCCTTCGACCTCTAACTATGGCTACACCTTC. Residues: CASSEWTDPSTSNYGYTF.

The V and J genes are TRBV25-1 and TRBJ2-5, with 7 nucleotides matching TRBD1. CDR1 and CDR2 from the germline V gene are MGHDK and SYGVNS. The V and J ends lost 10 bases and 1 base, in that order; junction bases with no gene match: 3. The CDR3 is made up of 12 amino acids. CDR3 coding DNA: TGTGCCATTGGGGACAGCCAAGAGACCCAGTACTTC. Amino acid sequence: CAIGDSQETQYF. Filled out from reference TRBV25-1 and TRBJ2-5, the complete variable domain reads EADIYQTPRYLVIGTGKKITLECSQTMGHDKMYWYQQDPGMELHLIHYSYGVNSTEKGDLSSESTVSRIRTEHFPLTLESARPSHTSQYLCAIGDSQETQYFGPGTRLLVL.

A word on this clone: At one end the junction does not follow the germline gene, possibly because of a read error. The chain recombines TRBV7-2 with TRBJ2-2; D is ambiguous. This CDR3 is 12 amino acids long. CDR1 and CDR2 from the germline V gene are SGHTA and FQGNSA. DNA for the CDR3: TGTGCCAGCAGCTCGAACGCCGGGGAGCTGTTTTTT. This sequence encodes CASSSNAGELFF. The full variable domain, with the rest looked up from reference TRBV7-2 and TRBJ2-2, is GAGVSQSPSNKVTEKGKDVELRCDPISGHTALYWYRQSLGQGLEFLIYFQGNSAPDKSGLPSDRFSAERTGGSVSTLTIQRTQQEDSAVYLCASSSNAGELFFGEGSRLTVL.

The rearrangement links TRBV7-9 to TRBJ2-2, with D maybe TRBD2 (6 bases). The germline V gene has CDR1 SEHNR and CDR2 FQNEAQ (reference sequence). The CDR3 covers 18 residues. Trimming took 2 bases from V and 2 from J, leaving 18 bases between them. This chain's CDR3 is CASSLSVRDFGNTGELFF. Written as DNA, the CDR3 is TGTGCCAGCAGCTTATCAGTCAGGGACTTTGGAAACACCGGGGAGCTGTTTTTT.

This chain connects TRBV27 to TRBJ2-3, with 13 bases that match TRBD2. The ends lost 6 bases at V and 2 bases at J; junction bases unmatched: 5. The germline CDR1 and CDR2 sequences are MNHEY and SMNVEV (reference sequence). The CDR3 loop spans 16 amino acids. For the CDR3, the DNA is TGTGCCAGCAGCCAAGGGACTAGCGGGAACACAGATACGCAGTATTTT. Translated: CASSQGTSGNTDTQYF.

This clone was observed once. CDR3 DNA sequence: TGCAGCGTTCCACACATGAACACAGATACGCAGTATTTT. This sequence encodes CSVPHMNTDTQYF. The chain couples TRBV29-1 to TRBJ2-3; D is ambiguous. Trimming took off 5 bases at V and 2 bases at J, with 11 bases between the two ends. This CDR3 has 13 amino acids. In germline, CDR1 is SQVTM, CDR2 ANQGSEA.

Comments on this clone: The same CDR3 is also encoded by other DNA sequences in this sample. The chain combines TRBV28 with TRBJ2-7; perhaps TRBD2 as D (6 bases). The germline V gene encodes CDR1 MDHEN and CDR2 SYDVKM. There are 14 residues in the CDR3. V lost 2 bases and J lost 1, with 9 bases in between. CDR3 nucleotide sequence: TGTGCCAGCAGTTTACACGGAGGGTCCTACGAGCAGTACTTC. Protein: CASSLHGGSYEQYF.

J is TRBJ2-3 and V is TRBV2; 7 bases map to TRBD2. Germline V gives CDR1 SNHLY, CDR2 FYNNEI. The CDR3 length is 16 residues. With 1 base clipped from V and 2 bases from J, the junction kept 6 bases outside the gene matches. CDR3 amino acids: CASSEGLGGDTDTQYF. The CDR3 coding sequence is TGTGCCAGCAGTGAAGGATTGGGGGGGGACACAGATACGCAGTATTTT.

The chain joins TRBV7-6 to TRBJ2-7; no firm D call. CDR1 SGHVS and CDR2 FNYEAQ come from the germline V gene. The V end was cut by 1 base, the J end by 2 bases, with 12 bases between. The CDR3 is made up of 15 amino acids. As DNA, the CDR3 is TGTGCCAGCAGCTTAGGGGCTAGTGGGCCCTACGAGCAGTACTTC. This gives the protein CASSLGASGPYEQYF. Complete variable domain (other parts from reference TRBV7-6 and TRBJ2-7): GAGVSQSPRYKVTKRGQDVALRCDPISGHVSLYWYRQALGQGPEFLTYFNYEAQQDKSGLPNDRFSAERPEGSISTLTIQRTEQRDSAMYRCASSLGASGPYEQYFGPGTRLTVT.

The J gene is TRBJ2-5, the V gene TRBV4-1; no clear D gene. With 1 base removed from V and 3 bases from J, the gap between germline ends came to 12 bases. This CDR3 has 15 amino acids. Germline lookup yields CDR1 MGHRA and CDR2 YSYEKL. The CDR3 DNA is TGCGCCAGCAGCCAAGCGTACGTAGATAAAGAGACCCAGTACTTC. Amino acids: CASSQAYVDKETQYF.

A single count supports this clone. The V call is TRBV9, the J call TRBJ1-6; D is perhaps TRBD1 (6 bases). Between the trimmed V and J ends, which lost 0 bases and 4 bases, there was a span of 14 bases. Per germline, CDR1 SGDLS and CDR2 YYNGEE. This CDR3 is built from 17 residues. The CDR3 nucleotides are TGTGCCAGCAGCGTAGATGGGCAGGGACATTATAATTCACCCCTCCACTTT. Amino acids: CASSVDGQGHYNSPLHF.

The chain combines TRBV7-3 with TRBJ2-3; D may be TRBD2 (6 bases). CDR1 and CDR2 (germline): SGHTA, FQGTGA. CDR3 length: 15 amino acids. The ends were cut back, 4 bases at V and 6 bases at J, with 17 bases in the middle. The CDR3 DNA is TGTGCCAGCAGCTCGGCGGGGCGGGTGAGCGATACGCAGTATTTT. The encoded protein is CASSSAGRVSDTQYF.

The table lists this clone with a count of one. The rearrangement joins TRBV5-6 to TRBJ2-5; 9 bases line up with TRBD2. The CDR3 length is 18 residues. With V trimmed by 3 bases and J by 6 bases, 18 bases remained unmatched. Germline loops: CDR1 SGHDT, CDR2 YYEEEE. Here the CDR3 DNA reads TGTGCCAGCAGCTGGGGACAGTTAAGGGCGGGAGGGGCGAAGACCCAGTACTTC. Translation: CASSWGQLRAGGAKTQYF.

DNA of the CDR3: TGTGCCAGCAGCTTGTGGGGAGCTAACACTGAAGCTTTCTTT. Its translation: CASSLWGANTEAFF. This rearrangement joins TRBV5-5 to TRBJ1-1, with unresolved D. V lost 1 base and J 2 bases, leaving 9 bases between the germline ends. CDR1 is SGHKS and CDR2 is YYEKEE in the germline V gene (reference sequence). There are 14 residues in the CDR3.

CDR3 nucleotide sequence: TGCGCCAGCAGCCAAGATTGGCAGGGGGAAGGAGACACTGAAGCTTTCTTT. Protein: CASSQDWQGEGDTEAFF. The chain recombines TRBV4-1 with TRBJ1-1; the match to TRBD1 covers 7 bases. Trimming took 0 bases from V and 3 from J; bases not matched to a gene: 10. CDR1 is MGHRA, CDR2 YSYEKL, per germline. CDR3 size: 17 residues.

A note on this clone: Within the sample, other DNA sequences also encode this same CDR3. The chain links TRBV2 to TRBJ1-4; 9 nucleotides line up with TRBD1. Germline V CDR1 and CDR2: SNHLY, FYNNEI. V lost 3 bases, J lost 5 bases, and 1 base stayed unmatched. The CDR3 is 14 amino acids. CDR3 protein: CASSEGTGNEKLFF. The CDR3, as DNA: TGTGCCAGCAGTGAGGGGACAGGGAATGAAAAACTGTTTTTT.

Comment on this clone: The same CDR3 is also encoded by other DNA sequences in this sample. This rearrangement joins TRBV4-3 to TRBJ2-7; 7 nucleotides agree with TRBD1. The germline gives CDR1 LGHNA, CDR2 YSLEER. The CDR3 is 15 amino acids. J lost 0 bases, V lost 4 bases, and 6 bases had no gene match. CDR3: CASSPYRGSSYEQYF. The CDR3 DNA reads as TGCGCCAGCAGCCCCTACAGGGGTAGCTCCTACGAGCAGTACTTC.

The chain is built from TRBV9 and TRBJ1-1, with 7 bases that match TRBD1. The CDR3 totals 15 residues. Trimming at V came to 4 bases and at J to 5 bases, leaving 11 bases not matched to a gene. The V gene's germline CDR1 is SGDLS and CDR2 YYNGEE. The CDR3 reads CASSQNRQGGTEAFF. The DNA of the CDR3 is TGTGCCAGCAGCCAAAACCGACAGGGCGGAACTGAAGCTTTCTTT.

CDR3 bases: TGTGCCAGCAGCTTAGGAGAGGGCCCGCGGTTCTTC. Amino acids: CASSLGEGPRFF. The J gene is TRBJ2-1, the V gene TRBV7-8, with a possible D match to TRBD2 (5 bases). There are 12 residues in the CDR3. Germline V lookup: CDR1 SGHVS, CDR2 FQNEAQ. V lost 1 base and J lost 15, with 13 bases in between.

This clone showed up just once. J is TRBJ2-3 and V is TRBV7-9; maybe TRBD2 (6 bases). The V and J ends lost 4 bases and 4 bases respectively, with 15 bases between them. The V gene's germline CDR1 is SEHNR and CDR2 FQNEAQ (reference sequence). The CDR3 has 15 residues. CDR3 nucleotide sequence: TGTGCCAGCAGCTATCTTATGTGGGGGGCAGATACGCAGTATTTT. Its translation: CASSYLMWGADTQYF. Full variable domain (outside the CDR3, taken from reference TRBV7-9 and TRBJ2-3): DTGVSQNPRHKITKRGQNVTFRCDPISEHNRLYWYRQTLGQGPEFLTYFQNEAQLEKSRLLSDRFSAERPKGSFSTLEIQRTEQGDSAMYLCASSYLMWGADTQYFGPGTRLTVL.

The V and J genes are TRBV7-9 and TRBJ2-2, with TRBD1 matching 11 bases. Trimming at V came to 5 bases and at J to 2 bases, leaving 1 base not matched to a gene. The CDR3 totals 15 residues. Germline V lookup: CDR1 SEHNR, CDR2 FQNEAQ (reference sequence). The CDR3 nucleotides read TGTGCCAGCAGCGGACAGGGGGCAAACACCGGGGAGCTGTTTTTT. Its protein product is CASSGQGANTGELFF.

Regarding this clone: This CDR3 is also generated by other DNA sequences in the sample. V usage is TRBV27 and J usage is TRBJ2-7, with 7 bases matching TRBD1. The CDR3 length is 14 residues. CDR1 MNHEY and CDR2 SMNVEV come from the germline V gene (reference sequence). Trimming took 5 bases from V and 2 from J; bases not matched to a gene: 6. The chain's CDR3 is CASSTRQGPYEQYF. The CDR3 DNA is TGTGCCAGCAGTACCCGACAGGGACCCTACGAGCAGTACTTC.

This clone was detected only once. V gene TRBV4-1 combines with J gene TRBJ1-2; no reliable D call. The germline V and J ends were trimmed by 0 bases and 4 bases, with 9 bases remaining between them. The germline V gene has CDR1 MGHRA and CDR2 YSYEKL. CDR3 length: 14 amino acids. DNA of the CDR3: TGCGCCAGCAGCCAAGAACTGGAGAGCTATGGCTACACCTTC. Translation gives CASSQELESYGYTF.

The CDR3 loop reads CASGTGRLQETQYF. In DNA, the CDR3 is TGTGCCAGCGGGACAGGGCGACTTCAAGAGACCCAGTACTTC. V gene TRBV6-5 combines with J gene TRBJ2-5; TRBD1 matches 9 bases. This CDR3 is 14 amino acids long. Germline lookup yields CDR1 MNHEY and CDR2 SVGAGI. The trim removed 8 bases at V and 2 bases at J, leaving 6 bases unmatched.

This sequence joins TRBV7-6 and TRBJ1-6; D is uncertain. The V and J ends lost 5 bases and 5 bases respectively, with 25 bases between them. The CDR3 is 19 residues long. Germline V gene data show CDR1 as SGHVS and CDR2 as FNYEAQ. Here the CDR3 reads CASSPLVDGLSADNSPLHF. CDR3 DNA: TGTGCCAGCAGCCCTCTTGTGGACGGCCTATCGGCGGATAATTCACCCCTCCACTTT.